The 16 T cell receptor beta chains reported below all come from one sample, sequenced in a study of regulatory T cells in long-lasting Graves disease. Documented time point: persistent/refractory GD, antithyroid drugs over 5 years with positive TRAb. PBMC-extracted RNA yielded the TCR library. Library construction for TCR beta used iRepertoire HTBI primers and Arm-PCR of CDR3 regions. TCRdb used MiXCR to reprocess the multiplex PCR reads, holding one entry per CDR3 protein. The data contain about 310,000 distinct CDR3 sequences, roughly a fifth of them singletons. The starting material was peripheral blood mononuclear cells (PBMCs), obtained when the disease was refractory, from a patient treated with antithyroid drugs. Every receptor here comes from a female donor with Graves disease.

CDR3 residues: CASSQDRATNEKLFF. CDR3 DNA: TGCGCCAGCAGCCAAGACAGGGCAACTAATGAAAAACTGTTTTTT. The V call is TRBV4-3, the J call TRBJ1-4; a weak D match, TRBD1 (5 bases). CDR1 and CDR2 from the germline V gene are LGHNA and YSLEER. The CDR3 runs 15 residues. The V end lost 0 bases, the J end lost 0 bases, and 5 bases lay between the germline ends.

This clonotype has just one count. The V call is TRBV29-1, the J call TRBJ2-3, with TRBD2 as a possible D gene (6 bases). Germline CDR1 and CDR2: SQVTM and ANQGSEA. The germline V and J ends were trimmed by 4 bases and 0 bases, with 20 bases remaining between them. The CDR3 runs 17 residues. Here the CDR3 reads CSVGREHQISSTDTQYF. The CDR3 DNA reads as TGCAGCGTTGGTCGGGAGCACCAAATCTCTAGCACAGATACGCAGTATTTT.

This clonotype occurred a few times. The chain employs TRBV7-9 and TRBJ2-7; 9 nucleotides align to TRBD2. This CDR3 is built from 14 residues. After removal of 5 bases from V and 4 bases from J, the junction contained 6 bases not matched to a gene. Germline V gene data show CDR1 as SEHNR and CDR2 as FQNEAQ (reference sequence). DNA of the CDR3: TGTGCCAGCAGCGCCGGAGCGGGGGGATACGAGCAGTACTTC. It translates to CASSAGAGGYEQYF.

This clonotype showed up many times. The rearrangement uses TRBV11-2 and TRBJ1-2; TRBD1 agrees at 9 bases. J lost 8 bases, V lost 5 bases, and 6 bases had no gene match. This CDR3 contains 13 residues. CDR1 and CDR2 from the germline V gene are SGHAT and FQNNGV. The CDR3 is CASSPRTGVGYTF. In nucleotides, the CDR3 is TGTGCCAGCAGCCCCCGGACAGGGGTCGGCTACACCTTC.

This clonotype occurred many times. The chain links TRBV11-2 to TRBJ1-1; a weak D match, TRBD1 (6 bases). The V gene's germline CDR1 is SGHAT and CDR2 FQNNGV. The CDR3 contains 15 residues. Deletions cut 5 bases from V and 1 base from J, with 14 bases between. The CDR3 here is CASSAGVGRNTEAFF. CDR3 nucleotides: TGTGCCAGCAGCGCAGGGGTTGGTCGGAACACTGAAGCTTTCTTT.

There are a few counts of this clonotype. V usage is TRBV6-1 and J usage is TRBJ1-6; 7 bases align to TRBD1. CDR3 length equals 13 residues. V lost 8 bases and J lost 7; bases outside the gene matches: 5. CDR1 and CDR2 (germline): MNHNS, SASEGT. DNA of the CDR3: TGTGCCAGCGCCGGGACAGAAAATTCACCCCTCCACTTT. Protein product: CASAGTENSPLHF.

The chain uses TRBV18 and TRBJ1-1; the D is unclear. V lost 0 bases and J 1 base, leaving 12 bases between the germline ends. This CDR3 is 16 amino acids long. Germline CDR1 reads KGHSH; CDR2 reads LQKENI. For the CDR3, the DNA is TGTGCCAGCTCACCACCGTCATCAACAGCGAACACTGAAGCTTTCTTT. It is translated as CASSPPSSTANTEAFF.

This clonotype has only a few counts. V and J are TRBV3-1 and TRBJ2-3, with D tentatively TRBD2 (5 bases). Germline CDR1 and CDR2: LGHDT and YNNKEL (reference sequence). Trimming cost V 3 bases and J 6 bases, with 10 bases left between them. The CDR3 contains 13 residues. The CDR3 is CASSHSAGDTQYF. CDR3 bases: TGTGCCAGCAGCCATTCCGCGGGTGATACGCAGTATTTT.

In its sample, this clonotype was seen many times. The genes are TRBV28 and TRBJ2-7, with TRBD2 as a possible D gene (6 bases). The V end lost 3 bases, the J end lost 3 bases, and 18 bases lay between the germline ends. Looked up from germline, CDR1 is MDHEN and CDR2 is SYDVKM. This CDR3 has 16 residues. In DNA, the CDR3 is TGTGCCAGCAGTTTCTCCCGACTAGAATCCTACTACGAGCAGTACTTC. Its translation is CASSFSRLESYYEQYF.

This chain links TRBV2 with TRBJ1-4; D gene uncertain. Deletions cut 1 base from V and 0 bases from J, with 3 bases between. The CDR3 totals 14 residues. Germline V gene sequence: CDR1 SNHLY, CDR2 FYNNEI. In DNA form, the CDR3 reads TGTGCCAGCAGTGAAGAGCCAACTAATGAAAAACTGTTTTTT. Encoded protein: CASSEEPTNEKLFF.

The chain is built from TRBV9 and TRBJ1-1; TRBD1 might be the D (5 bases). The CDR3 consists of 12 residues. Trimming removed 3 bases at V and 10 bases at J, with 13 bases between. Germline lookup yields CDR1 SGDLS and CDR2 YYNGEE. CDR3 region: CASSGVSGGAFF. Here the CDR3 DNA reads TGTGCCAGCAGCGGGGTTTCGGGGGGAGCTTTCTTT.

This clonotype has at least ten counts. CDR3 coding DNA: TGCAGTGCTCCCAGCGGATCCCTCTCCTACGAGCAGTACTTC. It codes for CSAPSGSLSYEQYF. The chain combines TRBV20-1 with TRBJ2-7; D may be TRBD2 (5 bases). CDR3 length equals 14 residues. The V gene lost 5 bases and the J gene lost 0 bases, with 14 bases spanning the gap. Germline values: CDR1 DFQATT, CDR2 SNEGSKA (reference sequence).

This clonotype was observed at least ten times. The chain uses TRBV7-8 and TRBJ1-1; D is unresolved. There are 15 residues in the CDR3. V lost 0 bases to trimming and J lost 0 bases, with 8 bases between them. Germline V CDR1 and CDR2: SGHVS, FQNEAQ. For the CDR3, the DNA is TGTGCCAGCAGCTTAGCCTCGACTGTGAACACTGAAGCTTTCTTT. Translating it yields CASSLASTVNTEAFF.

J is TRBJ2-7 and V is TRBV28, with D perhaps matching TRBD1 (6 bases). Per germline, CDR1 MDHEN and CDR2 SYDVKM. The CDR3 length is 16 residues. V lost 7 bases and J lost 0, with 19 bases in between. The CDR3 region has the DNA TGTGCCAGCACCTCATCAGGGGAAGTAAGCTCCTACGAGCAGTACTTC. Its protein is CASTSSGEVSSYEQYF.

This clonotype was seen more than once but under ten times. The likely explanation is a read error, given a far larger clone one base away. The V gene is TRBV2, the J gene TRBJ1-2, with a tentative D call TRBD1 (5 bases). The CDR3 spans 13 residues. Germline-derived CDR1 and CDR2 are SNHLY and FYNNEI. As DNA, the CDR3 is TGTGGCAGCAGTTTGGGGACGAGCTATGGCTACACCTTC. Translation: CGSSLGTSYGYTF.

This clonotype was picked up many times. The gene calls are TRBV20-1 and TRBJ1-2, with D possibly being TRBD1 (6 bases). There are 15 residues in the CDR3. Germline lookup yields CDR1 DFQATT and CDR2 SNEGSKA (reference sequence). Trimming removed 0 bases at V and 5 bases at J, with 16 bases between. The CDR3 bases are TGCAGTGCTAGAGAGCAGGGGACTTACCATTATGGCTACACCTTC. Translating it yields CSAREQGTYHYGYTF.